The next 31 T cell receptor beta chains were all read from a single sample in a study of blood T cell repertoires in COVID-19. Only in-frame clones appear in the TCRdb table, and some are missing; sequencing was by immunoSEQ multiplex PCR. This table holds 180,000 or so clones, 89% found once. Material: peripheral blood. These receptors all stem from a man in his forties or fifties with acute or convalescent COVID-19.

V usage is TRBV15 and J usage is TRBJ2-7; D remains ambiguous. V lost 0 bases and J 3 bases, leaving 12 bases between the germline ends. The CDR3 spans 15 residues. Germline-derived CDR1 and CDR2 are LNHNV and YYDKDF (reference sequence). The CDR3 spells CATSRDLWRNYEQYF. The CDR3 bases are TGTGCCACCAGCAGAGATCTTTGGCGGAACTACGAGCAGTACTTC.

The chain carries TRBV6-6 and TRBJ2-1, with 7 nucleotides matching TRBD1. The CDR3 runs 15 residues. V trimming: 4 bases; J trimming: 3 bases; junction bases outside the gene matches: 6. Germline V CDR1 and CDR2: MNHNY, SVGAGI (reference sequence). The CDR3 nucleotides are TGTGCCAGCAGTTCCGACAGGGTAGGCTACAATGAGCAGTTCTTC. Translated: CASSSDRVGYNEQFF.

This clone has only one observation. V and J are TRBV6-2 or TRBV6-3 and TRBJ2-2; 8 positions agree with TRBD2. The ends lost 4 bases at V and 7 bases at J; junction bases unmatched: 11. This CDR3 spans 16 amino acids. Looked up from germline, CDR1 is MNHEY and CDR2 is SVGEGT. The CDR3 reads CASSSTSRGGIGELFF. The CDR3 region has the DNA TGTGCCAGCAGTTCCACTTCTCGGGGGGGCATCGGGGAGCTGTTTTTT.

CDR3 region: CASSLAPTNEKLFF. The CDR3 region has the DNA TGCGCCAGCAGCTTGGCTCCAACTAATGAAAAACTGTTTTTT. The chain couples TRBV5-1 to TRBJ1-4; D remains unclear. V was clipped by 0 bases and J by 0 bases, with 3 bases between them. The CDR3 has 14 amino acids. CDR1 SGHRS and CDR2 YFSETQ come from the germline V gene.

The gene calls are TRBV3-1 (or the pseudogene TRBV3-2) and TRBJ2-5, with 13 bases identical to TRBD2. This CDR3 spans 17 amino acids. In germline, CDR1 is LGHDT, CDR2 YNNKEL (reference sequence). After removal of 1 base from V and 5 bases from J, the junction contained 7 bases not matched to a gene. CDR3 nucleotides: TGTGCCAGCAGCCAAGGGACTAGCGGGGGATTTCAGGAGACCCAGTACTTC. Protein sequence: CASSQGTSGGFQETQYF.

The CDR3, as DNA: TGCAGCGTTCGCACAGGGGAAGAGCAGTACTTC. It specifies CSVRTGEEQYF. The V gene is TRBV29-1, the J gene TRBJ2-7, with 7 bases fitting TRBD1. The CDR3 has 11 residues. With 5 bases clipped from V and 7 bases from J, the junction kept 5 bases outside the gene matches. Germline V CDR1 and CDR2: SQVTM, ANQGSEA.

The genes are TRBV24-1 and TRBJ1-5; a weak D match, TRBD1 (5 bases). CDR1 is KGHDR, CDR2 SFDVKD, per germline. The V end lost 5 bases, the J end lost 1 base, and 14 bases lay between the germline ends. The CDR3 extends over 16 amino acids. CDR3 nucleotides: TGTGCCACCAGTGTGGAGGAGGGGAAAAGCAATCAGCCCCAGCATTTT. This translates into CATSVEEGKSNQPQHF.

The V call is TRBV28, the J call TRBJ2-7, with 9 bases aligning to TRBD1. CDR1 is MDHEN, CDR2 SYDVKM, per germline. There are 16 residues in the CDR3. Trimming cost V 4 bases and J 5 bases; bases outside gene matches: 12. This CDR3 is CASSSVSGTGTHEQYF. DNA for the CDR3: TGTGCCAGCAGTTCGGTATCCGGGACAGGGACCCACGAGCAGTACTTC.

This chain links TRBV6-6 with TRBJ2-7; D remains unclear. The germline CDR1 and CDR2 sequences are MNHNY and SVGAGI (reference sequence). The CDR3 is made up of 13 amino acids. V was trimmed by 6 bases and J by 3 bases, leaving 12 bases between them. CDR3: CASSPGYVYEQYF. For the CDR3, the DNA is TGTGCCAGCAGCCCCGGTTATGTCTACGAGCAGTACTTC.

The CDR3 DNA reads TGTGCCAGTAGTAATCCGGGACAGGGACCCTACGAGCAGTACTTC. This encodes CASSNPGQGPYEQYF. This chain uses TRBV19 with TRBJ2-7; 9 bases are a match to TRBD1. CDR1 LNHDA and CDR2 SQIVND come from the germline V gene (reference sequence). The CDR3 runs to 15 residues. V shed 4 bases and J 2 bases; nucleotides not matched to a gene: 6.

The chain is built from TRBV6-1 and TRBJ2-1; TRBD2 aligns across 7 bases. This CDR3 has 15 residues. Per germline, CDR1 MNHNS and CDR2 SASEGT. J lost 10 bases, V lost 1 base, and 10 bases had no gene match. CDR3 coding DNA: TGTGCCAGCAGTGAAGGCGACGGGGGGATCCTCGAGCAGTTCTTC. It is translated as CASSEGDGGILEQFF.

The chain combines TRBV6-2 or TRBV6-3 with TRBJ2-1, with 8 bases aligning to TRBD2. In germline, CDR1 is MNHEY, CDR2 SVGEGT. The J segment lost 3 bases and the V segment lost 3 bases, leaving 7 bases of the junction unmatched. The CDR3 extends over 16 amino acids. The DNA of the CDR3 is TGTGCCAGCAGTTATGTCAGCGGGGGAGGCTACAATGAGCAGTTCTTC. Protein: CASSYVSGGGYNEQFF.

V gene TRBV7-2 combines with J gene TRBJ2-6; D perhaps matches TRBD1 (5 bases). The V end lost 3 bases, the J end lost 0 bases, and 15 bases lay between the germline ends. CDR3 size: 18 residues. In germline, CDR1 is SGHTA, CDR2 FQGNSA. CDR3 sequence: CASSFPWGSSSGANVLTF. DNA of the CDR3: TGTGCCAGCAGCTTCCCCTGGGGCAGCAGCTCTGGGGCCAACGTCCTGACTTTC.

A single count supports this clone. The chain is built from TRBV7-9 and TRBJ1-1; D is possibly TRBD1 (6 bases). Germline values: CDR1 SEHNR, CDR2 FQNEAQ (reference sequence). V was shortened by 4 bases and J by 2 bases, with 11 bases between the two germline ends. This CDR3 is 14 amino acids long. The CDR3 here is CASSSQGGNTEAFF. In nucleotides, the CDR3 is TGTGCCAGCAGCTCGCAAGGGGGAAACACTGAAGCTTTCTTT.

The chain recombines TRBV7-9 with TRBJ2-7; D might be TRBD1 (5 bases). CDR1 is SEHNR and CDR2 is FQNEAQ in the germline V gene (reference sequence). V was cut by 1 base and J by 2 bases, with 9 bases left in between. The length of the CDR3 is 14 residues. The CDR3 is CASSLEGRPYEQYF. In nucleotides, the CDR3 is TGTGCCAGCAGCTTAGAGGGGCGCCCCTACGAGCAGTACTTC.

V gene TRBV6-5 combines with J gene TRBJ1-2; TRBD1 aligns across 9 bases. With 2 bases clipped from V and 3 bases from J, the junction kept 7 bases outside the gene matches. CDR1 and CDR2 from the germline V gene are MNHEY and SVGAGI. This CDR3 contains 16 residues. CDR3 bases: TGTGCCAGCAGTTACCATGGACAGGGGCGGGACTATGGCTACACCTTC. Its translation: CASSYHGQGRDYGYTF.

J is TRBJ1-2 and V is TRBV9, with 12 bases aligning to TRBD1. CDR3 length equals 17 residues. V lost 0 bases and J lost 6; bases outside the gene matches: 9. Germline-derived CDR1 and CDR2 are SGDLS and YYNGEE. The CDR3 here is CASSVGGQGAVSNGYTF. CDR3 nucleotide sequence: TGTGCCAGCAGCGTAGGGGGACAGGGGGCTGTGTCAAATGGCTACACCTTC.

A word on this clone: Mismatch with germline at one junction end may stem from a read error. This chain joins TRBV7-2 and TRBJ2-1; 10 nucleotides agree with TRBD2. This CDR3 has 15 amino acids. The germline V gene has CDR1 SGHTA and CDR2 FQGNSA. CDR3 residues: CASSLAGATYNEQFF. The CDR3 coding sequence is TGTGCCAGCAGCCTAGCGGGGGCGACCTACAATGAGCAGTTCTTC. The entire variable domain, with the rest obtained from reference TRBV7-2 and TRBJ2-1, is as follows: GAGVSQSPSNKVTEKGKDVELRCDPISGHTALYWYRQSLGQGLEFLIYFQGNSAPDKSGLPSDRFSAERTGGSVSTLTIQRTQQEDSAVYLCASSLAGATYNEQFFGPGTRLTVL.

The J gene is TRBJ2-2, the V gene TRBV10-2; 11 nucleotides line up with TRBD2. The CDR3 is made up of 17 amino acids. Germline values: CDR1 WSHSY, CDR2 SAAADI. Trimming took 1 base from V and 6 from J; bases not matched to a gene: 7. The CDR3 bases are TGCGCCAGCAGTGAGTGGGGTAGCGGGGGGGCCGCCGGGGAGCTGTTTTTT. Its translation: CASSEWGSGGAAGELFF.

The chain combines TRBV5-4 with TRBJ2-7; D gene unclear. Trimming removed 2 bases from V and 3 bases from J, with 15 bases in between. Germline V gene sequence: CDR1 SGHNT, CDR2 YYREEE (reference sequence). The CDR3 sequence is 15 residues long. The CDR3 is CASSLGETSYYEQYF. The CDR3, as DNA: TGTGCCAGCAGCTTAGGCGAGACATCCTACTACGAGCAGTACTTC.

The chain uses TRBV4-1 and TRBJ2-7; 10 bases agree with TRBD1. Germline-derived CDR1 and CDR2 are MGHRA and YSYEKL. J lost 6 bases, V lost 3 bases, and 8 bases had no gene match. CDR3 length: 15 amino acids. CDR3 sequence reads: CASSQSGTGVAEQYF. The DNA for the CDR3 is TGCGCCAGCAGCCAGTCCGGGACAGGGGTGGCCGAGCAGTACTTC.

The chain is built from TRBV5-1 and TRBJ2-3, with 8 nucleotides matching TRBD2. Germline V gene lookup returns CDR1 SGHRS and CDR2 YFSETQ. The junction had 7 bases not matched to a gene; V was cut back by 6 bases and J by 4 bases. The CDR3 runs 14 residues. The CDR3 DNA sequence: TGCGCCAGCAACGATCGGGGGGGTCCAGATACGCAGTATTTT. As protein: CASNDRGGPDTQYF.

The rearrangement links TRBV6-6 to TRBJ2-7, with 8 positions matching TRBD1. This CDR3 has 16 amino acids. V lost 5 bases to trimming and J lost 7 bases; unmatched junction nucleotides: 16. In germline, CDR1 is MNHNY, CDR2 SVGAGI (reference sequence). The CDR3, as DNA: TGTGCCAGCAGTCGAGAACCCGGGACAGGATATCGGGAGCAGTACTTC. It specifies CASSREPGTGYREQYF.

The rearrangement joins TRBV10-3 to TRBJ2-1; 7 positions agree with TRBD2. V trimming: 3 bases; J trimming: 8 bases; junction bases outside the gene matches: 7. Germline lookup yields CDR1 ENHRY and CDR2 SYGVKD. The CDR3 covers 14 residues. CDR3 bases: TGTGCCATCAGTGACCTGACTAGCCTATATGAGCAGTTCTTC. Amino acids: CAISDLTSLYEQFF.

V and J are TRBV7-2 and TRBJ1-1; D may be TRBD1 (5 bases). V was clipped by 5 bases and J by 1 base, with 14 bases between them. This CDR3 contains 15 residues. Germline assignment: CDR1 SGHTA and CDR2 FQGNSA. The CDR3, as DNA: TGTGCCAGCAGCCCCCAAATTCAGGGGAACACTGAAGCTTTCTTT. Translated: CASSPQIQGNTEAFF.

The chain has TRBV28 and TRBJ2-1, with 8 bases that match TRBD2. Trimming at V came to 2 bases and at J to 13 bases, leaving 7 bases not matched to a gene. This CDR3 is built from 13 residues. Germline CDR1 and CDR2: MDHEN and SYDVKM. CDR3 nucleotides: TGTGCCAGCAGTTTAAGTAGGACTAGCAGACAGTTCTTC. This sequence encodes CASSLSRTSRQFF.

J is TRBJ1-2 and V is TRBV2; no definite D call. The germline V and J ends were trimmed by 8 bases and 4 bases, with 14 bases remaining between them. The germline V gene encodes CDR1 SNHLY and CDR2 FYNNEI. The CDR3 is made up of 13 amino acids. CDR3 sequence (DNA): TGTGCCAGCTTGCGAGAGGGCTCCTATGGCTACACCTTC. It specifies CASLREGSYGYTF.

V and J are TRBV4-2 and TRBJ2-7; TRBD1 matches at 7 bases. The CDR3 sequence is 15 residues long. CDR1 and CDR2 (germline): LGHNA, YNFKEQ. The V and J ends lost 0 bases and 6 bases, in that order; junction bases with no gene match: 8. The CDR3: CASSQDGTAGFEQYF. The DNA of the CDR3 is TGTGCCAGCAGCCAAGATGGGACAGCAGGGTTCGAGCAGTACTTC.

The chain couples TRBV2 to TRBJ2-3; 10 positions agree with TRBD2. J was trimmed by 2 bases and V by 4 bases; bases with no gene match: 3. CDR1 and CDR2 from the germline V gene are SNHLY and FYNNEI. The length of the CDR3 is 15 residues. The CDR3, as DNA: TGTGCCAGCAGTGGGACTAGCGGACTCACAGATACGCAGTATTTT. This codes for CASSGTSGLTDTQYF. Variable domain in full (rest from reference TRBV2 and TRBJ2-3): EPEVTQTPSHQVTQMGQEVILRCVPISNHLYFYWYRQILGQKVEFLVSFYNNEISEKSEIFDDQFSVERPDGSNFTLKIRSTKLEDSAMYFCASSGTSGLTDTQYFGPGTRLTVL.

The rearrangement uses TRBV3-1 (or the pseudogene TRBV3-2) and TRBJ2-3; perhaps TRBD1 as D (6 bases). Germline lookup yields CDR1 LGHDT and CDR2 YNNKEL (reference sequence). Between the trimmed V and J ends, which lost 5 bases and 7 bases, there was a span of 19 bases. The CDR3 loop spans 15 amino acids. The chain's CDR3 is CASSATGKEHYTQYF. The CDR3 nucleotides read TGTGCCAGCAGCGCCACAGGGAAGGAACATTATACGCAGTATTTT.

This clone was detected a few times. This chain uses TRBV30 with TRBJ2-5; no definite D call. The V gene lost 0 bases and the J gene lost 5 bases, with 10 bases spanning the gap. The CDR3 loop spans 13 amino acids. The germline CDR1 and CDR2 sequences are GTSNPN and SVGIG (reference sequence). The CDR3, as DNA: TGTGCCTGGAGTGTACGGTCGCGGGAGACCCAGTACTTC. It is translated as CAWSVRSRETQYF. The full variable domain, in which reference TRBV30 and TRBJ2-5 provide the parts outside the CDR3, is SQTIHQWPATLVQPVGSPLSLECTVEGTSNPNLYWYRQAAGRGLQLLFYSVGIGQISSEVPQNLSASRPQDRQFILSSKKLLLSDSGFYLCAWSVRSRETQYFGPGTRLLVL.